Below, 30 T cell receptor beta chains from the same sample are listed, as sequenced in a study of T cells after posttransplantation cyclophosphamide. Cyclophosphamide on days +3 and +4 followed busulfan-fludarabine conditioning and a marrow graft. The repertoire was sequenced with immunoSEQ multiplex PCR; TCRdb's copy has only in-frame clones and lacks some. Of 2,500 to 3,500 clones in the sample, less than 80% were seen once. The sequencing here drew on PBMCs, taken 30 days after allogeneic stem cell transplant with posttransplant cyclophosphamide. These receptors were obtained from a male patient in his sixties who received an allogeneic stem cell transplant from a related donor and was CMV-positive. The graft donor may have contributed some T cells.

This clone showed up just a few times. V gene TRBV11-3 combines with J gene TRBJ1-4, with a weak D call TRBD1 (6 bases). From germline, CDR1 is SGHNT and CDR2 YENEEA. V dropped 1 base and J dropped 8 bases, with 14 bases sitting between them. This CDR3 is 15 amino acids long. The CDR3 nucleotides are TGTGCCAGCAGCTTAGGTGGACAGTTAAACGAAAAACTGTTTTTT. Translated: CASSLGGQLNEKLFF.

The chain is built from TRBV11-2 and TRBJ2-1, with 10 bases that match TRBD2. Germline values: CDR1 SGHAT, CDR2 FQNNGV. The CDR3 extends over 15 amino acids. J was trimmed by 5 bases and V by 5 bases; bases with no gene match: 6. DNA of the CDR3: TGTGCCAGCAGCGCACGACTAGCGGGCAACAATGAGCAGTTCTTC. Translated: CASSARLAGNNEQFF.

This chain links TRBV14 with TRBJ2-1; TRBD2 might be the D (6 bases). In germline, CDR1 is SGHDN, CDR2 FVKESK. V lost 4 bases and J lost 9, with 16 bases in between. CDR3 length: 14 residues. The CDR3 bases are TGTGCCAGCAGCCCCAAATGGGAGGCTGGTGAGCAGTTCTTC. Its translation: CASSPKWEAGEQFF.

This clone was picked up one time. The chain uses TRBV27 and TRBJ2-1; tentatively, D is TRBD1 (5 bases). The V and J ends lost 2 bases and 8 bases respectively, with 13 bases between them. Germline loops: CDR1 MNHEY, CDR2 SMNVEV (reference sequence). CDR3 length: 14 residues. The CDR3 nucleotides read TGTGCCAGCAGTTTAGGACAAGGGGTTCATGAGCAGTTCTTC. This gives the protein CASSLGQGVHEQFF.

The CDR3 loop is CASKPGQGFSEQYF. CDR3 DNA sequence: TGTGCCAGCAAACCGGGACAGGGATTTTCCGAGCAGTACTTC. The chain is built from TRBV2 and TRBJ2-7, with TRBD1 matching over 9 bases. V lost 7 bases and J lost 6; bases outside the gene matches: 10. Germline lookup yields CDR1 SNHLY and CDR2 FYNNEI. The CDR3 length is 14 residues.

This clone was detected only a few times. The chain is built from TRBV27 and TRBJ2-3; 13 nucleotides agree with TRBD2. The V and J ends lost 6 bases and 2 bases, in that order; junction bases with no gene match: 5. The CDR3 has 16 residues. CDR1 MNHEY and CDR2 SMNVEV come from the germline V gene (reference sequence). CDR3 DNA sequence: TGTGCCAGCAGAAGACTAGCGGGGGGAAACACAGATACGCAGTATTTT. Encoded protein: CASRRLAGGNTDTQYF.

The J gene is TRBJ1-1, the V gene TRBV11-2, with TRBD1 matching 7 bases. The CDR3 has 16 residues. V was pared by 3 bases and J by 0 bases, with 7 bases of the junction left unmatched. Germline V CDR1 and CDR2: SGHAT, FQNNGV. The CDR3 loop reads CASSLGQSIMNTEAFF. The CDR3 DNA sequence: TGTGCCAGCAGCTTGGGACAGTCTATTATGAACACTGAAGCTTTCTTT.

This clone is termed medium-sized. This chain joins TRBV6-1 and TRBJ1-2, with D maybe TRBD1 (6 bases). The CDR3 consists of 13 residues. V lost 5 bases and J 4 bases, leaving 11 bases between the germline ends. Germline V CDR1 and CDR2: MNHNS, SASEGT. The CDR3 spells CASSLDSSYGYTF. The CDR3 coding sequence is TGTGCCAGCAGTCTGGACAGCAGCTATGGCTACACCTTC.

Sample share makes this clone medium-sized. This sequence joins TRBV7-9 and TRBJ2-1; 11 bases fit TRBD1. The germline gives CDR1 SEHNR, CDR2 FQNEAQ (reference sequence). The CDR3 contains 15 residues. J was trimmed by 11 bases and V by 5 bases; bases with no gene match: 11. This CDR3 reads CASSAPDRGLIQQFF. DNA for the CDR3: TGTGCCAGCAGCGCACCGGACAGGGGGCTAATACAGCAGTTCTTC.

This clone rates as medium-sized. The chain combines TRBV6-5 with TRBJ2-7, with D uncertain. Looked up from germline, CDR1 is MNHEY and CDR2 is SVGAGI. This CDR3 contains 15 residues. Trimming removed 4 bases at V and 3 bases at J, with 16 bases between. CDR3 in amino acids: CASSSYQAPYYEQYF. In DNA, the CDR3 is TGTGCCAGCAGTTCTTACCAAGCCCCCTACTACGAGCAGTACTTC.

V is TRBV6-1 and J is TRBJ1-2, with a possible D match to TRBD1 (6 bases). This CDR3 contains 13 residues. V lost 3 bases and J 9 bases, leaving 14 bases between the germline ends. Germline lookup yields CDR1 MNHNS and CDR2 SASEGT. This chain's CDR3 is CASSERAQGSYTF. CDR3 coding DNA: TGTGCCAGCAGTGAGCGGGCACAGGGTAGCTACACCTTC.

The V gene is TRBV6-6, the J gene TRBJ2-2, with TRBD2 identical over 10 bases. Germline trimming cut 6 bases from V and 9 bases from J; bases unmatched to any gene: 7. CDR3 size: 14 residues. From germline, CDR1 is MNHNY and CDR2 SVGAGI (reference sequence). CDR3 DNA: TGTGCCAGCAGACCTAGCGGGAGCCGGTGGGAGCTGTTTTTT. Translating it yields CASRPSGSRWELFF.

The chain carries TRBV11-2 and TRBJ2-3, with a weak D call TRBD2 (5 bases). CDR1 is SGHAT, CDR2 FQNNGV, per germline. V was cut by 0 bases and J by 8 bases, with 12 bases left in between. This CDR3 has 14 amino acids. DNA for the CDR3: TGTGCCAGCAGCTTAGAAGTGGACTCTAGTACGCAGTATTTT. Translated, it gives CASSLEVDSSTQYF.

In its sample, this clone was seen once. V and J are TRBV30 and TRBJ1-1; tentatively, D is TRBD1 (5 bases). V was cut by 2 bases and J by 5 bases, with 15 bases left in between. Germline CDR1 GTSNPN, CDR2 SVGIG (reference sequence). The CDR3 totals 14 residues. CDR3: CAWSKVRVGTEAFF. The CDR3 DNA reads TGTGCCTGGAGTAAGGTCAGGGTGGGGACTGAAGCTTTCTTT.

This chain joins TRBV7-3 and TRBJ2-2, with 8 positions matching TRBD1. The CDR3 runs 14 residues. The trim removed 6 bases at V and 3 bases at J, leaving 3 bases unmatched. Per the germline V gene, CDR1 is SGHTA and CDR2 is FQGTGA. In nucleotides, the CDR3 is TGTGCCAGCAGGTCGACAGGGGACACCGGGGAGCTGTTTTTT. It codes for CASRSTGDTGELFF.

The chain is built from TRBV10-3 and TRBJ2-1, with TRBD2 matching over 11 bases. With V trimmed by 4 bases and J by 0 bases, 17 bases remained unmatched. CDR3 length: 21 amino acids. Per the germline V gene, CDR1 is ENHRY and CDR2 is SYGVKD. CDR3 in DNA: TGTGCCATCAGTGGGGGACTAGCGGCCTTGAATCCCAAGAGCTCCTACAATGAGCAGTTCTTC. Amino acid sequence: CAISGGLAALNPKSSYNEQFF.

The rearrangement links TRBV27 to TRBJ1-5; D remains ambiguous. Germline CDR1 and CDR2: MNHEY and SMNVEV (reference sequence). V shed 8 bases and J shed 1 base, with 15 bases lying between them. There are 15 residues in the CDR3. Here the CDR3 reads CASGETVDSNQPQHF. In DNA form, the CDR3 reads TGTGCCAGCGGGGAGACGGTGGACAGCAATCAGCCCCAGCATTTT.

The chain has TRBV7-9 and TRBJ2-5; maybe TRBD1 (7 bases). Deletions cut 5 bases from V and 1 base from J, with 14 bases between. The CDR3 totals 15 residues. From germline, CDR1 is SEHNR and CDR2 FQNEAQ (reference sequence). CDR3 residues: CASSPQGGTQETQYF. The CDR3 coding sequence is TGTGCCAGCAGCCCCCAGGGGGGAACCCAAGAGACCCAGTACTTC.

This clone was recorded only once. J is TRBJ2-1 and V is TRBV4-1; D uncertain. This CDR3 has 11 amino acids. V lost 1 base to trimming and J lost 8 bases, with 3 bases between them. Germline CDR1 is MGHRA and CDR2 is YSYEKL. CDR3 coding DNA: TGCGCCAGCAGCCAAGCCTATGAGCAGTTCTTC. Protein sequence: CASSQAYEQFF.

The chain is built from TRBV28 and TRBJ2-2; no clear D gene. The CDR3 extends over 13 amino acids. V lost 5 bases to trimming and J lost 6 bases, with 10 bases between them. Germline V CDR1 and CDR2: MDHEN, SYDVKM. DNA of the CDR3: TGTGCCAGCAGTCCTCCAATAGCCGGGGAGCTGTTTTTT. It codes for CASSPPIAGELFF.

J is TRBJ2-5 and V is TRBV19, with a tentative D call TRBD1 (6 bases). Germline V gene sequence: CDR1 LNHDA, CDR2 SQIVND (reference sequence). CDR3 size: 14 residues. The V end was cut by 6 bases, the J end by 6 bases, with 17 bases between. The CDR3 sequence: CASRQGTSTKTQYF. Here the CDR3 DNA reads TGTGCCAGTAGACAGGGTACATCGACGAAGACCCAGTACTTC.

This chain joins TRBV10-3 and TRBJ2-7, with TRBD2 matching 9 bases. The germline CDR1 and CDR2 sequences are ENHRY and SYGVKD. The trim removed 10 bases at V and 1 base at J, leaving 8 bases unmatched. The CDR3 spans 14 residues. The CDR3: CATQLAGSSYEQYF. For the CDR3, the DNA is TGTGCCACCCAACTAGCGGGCTCTTCCTACGAGCAGTACTTC.

The gene calls are TRBV7-9 and TRBJ2-1; D is possibly TRBD2 (6 bases). This CDR3 has 14 amino acids. Germline assignment: CDR1 SEHNR and CDR2 FQNEAQ (reference sequence). The V end lost 10 bases, the J end lost 4 bases, and 17 bases lay between the germline ends. The CDR3 DNA reads TGTGCCACCCGAGCGGGTTTGCATTACAATGAGCAGTTCTTC. The encoded protein is CATRAGLHYNEQFF.

The chain's CDR3 is CASRYGGTAFF. DNA of the CDR3: TGTGCCAGTCGTTACGGGGGTACGGCTTTCTTT. V usage is TRBV19 and J usage is TRBJ1-1; D might be TRBD1 (5 bases). Trimming pared 8 bases from V and 11 bases from J, leaving 15 bases between. Germline loops: CDR1 LNHDA, CDR2 SQIVND (reference sequence). The CDR3 covers 11 residues.

The chain recombines TRBV27 with TRBJ2-4; D possibly corresponds to TRBD2 (5 bases). Germline V gene sequence: CDR1 MNHEY, CDR2 SMNVEV (reference sequence). CDR3 length: 14 amino acids. V lost 5 bases and J lost 4, with 12 bases in between. The CDR3 coding sequence is TGTGCCAGCAGTCTACGGAGGACGAAAAACATTCAGTACTTC. This codes for CASSLRRTKNIQYF.

This clone was counted between two and nine times. The chain recombines TRBV11-3 with TRBJ2-5; D might be TRBD1 (6 bases). CDR1 is SGHNT and CDR2 is YENEEA in the germline V gene. This CDR3 region has 15 residues. V lost 5 bases to trimming and J lost 7 bases, with 20 bases between them. CDR3 region: CASSLTGGPGSTQYF. In nucleotides, the CDR3 is TGTGCCAGCAGCCTTACTGGGGGCCCTGGGTCGACCCAGTACTTC.

This clone was seen a single time. This sequence joins TRBV7-8 and TRBJ2-7; the match to TRBD2 covers 7 bases. The CDR3 runs to 16 residues. The germline gives CDR1 SGHVS, CDR2 FQNEAQ. With 0 bases clipped from V and 7 bases from J, the junction kept 12 bases outside the gene matches. The CDR3: CASSLAWLAGGGEQYF. The CDR3 DNA reads TGTGCCAGCAGCTTAGCTTGGCTAGCCGGGGGAGGGGAGCAGTACTTC.

In its sample, this clone was seen a few times. The rearrangement joins TRBV27 to TRBJ1-2, with D possibly being TRBD1 (5 bases). Germline V CDR1 and CDR2: MNHEY, SMNVEV (reference sequence). Trimming removed 8 bases from V and 3 bases from J, with 13 bases in between. The CDR3 is made up of 13 amino acids. The CDR3 here is CASSIRAHYGYTF. The DNA for the CDR3 is TGTGCCAGCTCCATCAGGGCACACTATGGCTACACCTTC.

V usage is TRBV28 and J usage is TRBJ1-2; 7 nucleotides align to TRBD1. Germline CDR1 reads MDHEN; CDR2 reads SYDVKM. The CDR3 covers 15 residues. V lost 6 bases to trimming and J lost 0 bases; unmatched junction nucleotides: 7. CDR3 amino acids: CASSPGTVTNYGYTF. CDR3 nucleotides: TGTGCCAGCAGCCCCGGGACAGTAACTAACTATGGCTACACCTTC.

This clone came up once. The V and J genes are TRBV28 and TRBJ1-2, with D tentatively TRBD1 (5 bases). V was trimmed by 2 bases and J by 8 bases, leaving 12 bases between them. Germline V CDR1 and CDR2: MDHEN, SYDVKM. The CDR3 totals 13 residues. The CDR3 nucleotides read TGTGCCAGCAGTTTAATGGGGGGAGGGGGCTACACCTTC. It translates to CASSLMGGGGYTF.